This TCR beta chain was observed in a study of T cell responses to AZD1222 COVID-19 vaccine. Profiling relied on immunoSEQ multiplex PCR, and the TCRdb table lists in-frame clones only, not all of them. The table shows some 95,000 clones, with 85% to 90% occurring only once. Trimming stripped 2 bases from V and 5 bases from J, with 12 bases between. The CDR3 is 14 residues long. Per germline, CDR1 KGHSH and CDR2 LQKENI. The sample consisted of peripheral blood, taken on day 0 of AZD1222 vaccination. The TCR was taken from an adult in good health. This chain joins TRBV18 and TRBJ1-1; D unresolved. CDR3 sequence (DNA): TGTGCCAGCTCACCAAACACGGTTTTGACTGAAGCTTTCTTT. Protein sequence: CASSPNTVLTEAFF.